What follows are 23 T cell receptor beta chains derived from one specimen sequenced in a study of blood T cell repertoires in COVID-19. Some clones are missing from TCRdb's copy, which holds only in-frame ones; the method was immunoSEQ multiplex PCR. Counted here are approximately 110,000 clones, approximately 70% occurring once; the ten biggest clones make up about 6%. The sequencing sample was made of peripheral blood. The receptors derive from an elderly man with acute or convalescent COVID-19.

The chain carries TRBV28 and TRBJ2-3; the match to TRBD1 covers 11 bases. Germline CDR1 MDHEN, CDR2 SYDVKM. CDR3 length: 13 amino acids. V dropped 6 bases and J dropped 4; count of bases not matched to a gene: 0. The CDR3 is CASRGQGADTQYF. In nucleotides, the CDR3 is TGTGCCAGCAGGGGACAGGGGGCAGATACGCAGTATTTT.

The chain employs TRBV9 and TRBJ2-3; unclear D gene. The V and J ends lost 3 bases and 7 bases respectively, with 9 bases between them. Germline V gene data show CDR1 as SGDLS and CDR2 as YYNGEE. CDR3 size: 12 residues. CDR3 bases: TGTGCCAGCAGCGCGACTGGCAATACGCAGTATTTT. Residues: CASSATGNTQYF.

V and J are TRBV27 and TRBJ2-7; 10 nucleotides align to TRBD2. Germline values: CDR1 MNHEY, CDR2 SMNVEV (reference sequence). The CDR3 consists of 15 residues. Trimming removed 6 bases from V and 1 base from J; junction bases left unmatched: 6. The CDR3 is CASSTPSGSSYEQYF. The CDR3 bases are TGTGCCAGCAGCACTCCTAGCGGGAGTTCCTACGAGCAGTACTTC.

This clone was detected ten times or more. The V call is TRBV11-3, the J call TRBJ2-7, with 13 bases that match TRBD2. The CDR3 contains 16 residues. Germline values: CDR1 SGHNT, CDR2 YENEEA. J was trimmed by 5 bases and V by 6 bases; bases with no gene match: 10. CDR3: CASRSGLAGEVDEQYF. In nucleotides, the CDR3 is TGTGCCAGCAGAAGCGGACTAGCGGGAGAAGTCGACGAGCAGTACTTC.

Only one count was recorded for this clone. The gene calls are TRBV28 and TRBJ2-7; 13 bases fit TRBD2. The length of the CDR3 is 13 residues. Germline loops: CDR1 MDHEN, CDR2 SYDVKM. V lost 10 bases and J lost 7; bases outside the gene matches: 7. The CDR3 DNA follows: TGTGCCATCAGGACTAGCGGGAGTGATGAGCAGTACTTC. This translates into CAIRTSGSDEQYF.

The chain is built from TRBV29-1 and TRBJ1-5; 7 nucleotides line up with TRBD1. Germline V CDR1 and CDR2: SQVTM, ANQGSEA. The length of the CDR3 is 13 residues. J lost 3 bases, V lost 5 bases, and 4 bases had no gene match. CDR3 sequence reads: CSVTTGVNQPQHF. The CDR3 bases are TGCAGCGTTACCACAGGGGTCAATCAGCCCCAGCATTTT.

V gene TRBV19 combines with J gene TRBJ2-2; TRBD1 is a possible D gene (6 bases). This CDR3 contains 15 residues. V lost 7 bases and J 6 bases, leaving 18 bases between the germline ends. The V gene's germline CDR1 is LNHDA and CDR2 SQIVND (reference sequence). CDR3 protein: CASTPAGTFAGELFF. CDR3 sequence (DNA): TGTGCCAGTACCCCCGCCGGGACATTTGCCGGGGAGCTGTTTTTT.

This clone was observed a single time. The rearrangement joins TRBV28 to TRBJ1-1; D remains unclear. This CDR3 comprises 11 residues. V dropped 3 bases and J dropped 4 bases, with 3 bases sitting between them. CDR1 and CDR2 from the germline V gene are MDHEN and SYDVKM. The CDR3 DNA is TGTGCCAGCAGTTTGGCCACTGAAGCTTTCTTT. Translation: CASSLATEAFF.

This rearrangement joins TRBV6-5 to TRBJ1-2; D gene ambiguous. CDR3 length: 14 amino acids. V was pared by 6 bases and J by 2 bases, with 13 bases between. Germline V gives CDR1 MNHEY, CDR2 SVGAGI. The CDR3 DNA reads TGTGCCAGCAGCCCCCAGAGGGAAAACTATGGCTACACCTTC. Its translation: CASSPQRENYGYTF.

The V gene is TRBV13, the J gene TRBJ2-7; 10 positions match TRBD2. CDR1 PRHDT and CDR2 FYEKMQ come from the germline V gene (reference sequence). CDR3 length: 15 amino acids. V trimming: 3 bases; J trimming: 2 bases; junction bases outside the gene matches: 4. CDR3 region: CASSFTLAGPYEQYF. CDR3 DNA: TGTGCCAGCAGCTTTACACTAGCGGGACCCTACGAGCAGTACTTC.

This clone was counted a few times. The J gene is TRBJ2-3, the V gene TRBV5-1; 8 nucleotides align to TRBD1. With 4 bases clipped from V and 4 bases from J, the junction kept 5 bases outside the gene matches. CDR1 and CDR2 (germline): SGHRS, YFSETQ. This CDR3 is built from 14 residues. DNA of the CDR3: TGCGCCAGCAGCCTTGGACAGGGCGCAGATACGCAGTATTTT. Translating gives CASSLGQGADTQYF. The full variable domain, rest sourced from reference TRBV5-1 and TRBJ2-3, is KAGVTQTPRYLIKTRGQQVTLSCSPISGHRSVSWYQQTPGQGLQFLFEYFSETQRNKGNFPGRFSGRQFSNSRSEMNVSTLELGDSALYLCASSLGQGADTQYFGPGTRLTVL.

The chain employs TRBV7-8 and TRBJ2-3, with TRBD2 as a possible D gene (5 bases). Per germline, CDR1 SGHVS and CDR2 FQNEAQ. The CDR3 has 12 amino acids. V lost 4 bases and J 8 bases, leaving 10 bases between the germline ends. The DNA for the CDR3 is TGTGCCAGCAGCTACCGCGAGGGTACGCAGTATTTT. Translating it yields CASSYREGTQYF.

The chain is built from TRBV5-1 and TRBJ2-7; the match to TRBD2 covers 9 bases. This CDR3 region has 15 residues. With 7 bases clipped from V and 4 bases from J, the junction kept 12 bases outside the gene matches. Germline CDR1 SGHRS, CDR2 YFSETQ. The CDR3 DNA reads TGCGCCAGCCCTAATTTAGCGGGAGTAGTTTACGAGCAGTACTTC. It codes for CASPNLAGVVYEQYF. The full variable domain, its missing parts supplied by reference TRBV5-1 and TRBJ2-7, is KAGVTQTPRYLIKTRGQQVTLSCSPISGHRSVSWYQQTPGQGLQFLFEYFSETQRNKGNFPGRFSGRQFSNSRSEMNVSTLELGDSALYLCASPNLAGVVYEQYFGPGTRLTVT.

The V call is TRBV6-5, the J call TRBJ2-3; D may be TRBD2 (5 bases). Germline V gene sequence: CDR1 MNHEY, CDR2 SVGAGI. This CDR3 is 13 amino acids long. Trimming removed 6 bases from V and 10 bases from J, with 17 bases in between. CDR3 protein: CASRPLVGESQYF. CDR3 DNA sequence: TGTGCCAGCAGGCCCCTGGTCGGGGAATCGCAGTATTTT.

The chain has TRBV18 and TRBJ2-2; no definite D call. This CDR3 contains 12 residues. Germline V lookup: CDR1 KGHSH, CDR2 LQKENI. V was clipped by 2 bases and J by 7 bases, with 5 bases between them. CDR3 coding DNA: TGTGCCAGCTCACCAGAGGTCGGGGAGCTGTTTTTT. Amino acid sequence: CASSPEVGELFF.

This chain connects TRBV9 to TRBJ2-7; TRBD2 aligns across 8 bases. The CDR3 totals 13 residues. V dropped 4 bases and J dropped 6; count of bases not matched to a gene: 6. Germline V gene sequence: CDR1 SGDLS, CDR2 YYNGEE. CDR3 nucleotide sequence: TGTGCCAGCAGCATTAGCGGGATTAGCGAGCAGTACTTC. This gives the protein CASSISGISEQYF.

This chain joins TRBV6-5 and TRBJ1-2, with 9 bases that match TRBD1. The V gene's germline CDR1 is MNHEY and CDR2 SVGAGI. The CDR3 sequence is 14 residues long. The ends lost 5 bases at V and 10 bases at J; junction bases unmatched: 11. Here the CDR3 reads CASSSNRGRGDYTF. The DNA of the CDR3 is TGTGCCAGCAGTAGTAACAGGGGGCGGGGAGACTACACCTTC.

This clone was picked up a small number of times. The chain has TRBV5-6 and TRBJ2-6; weak D call: TRBD1 (5 bases). The V and J ends lost 5 bases and 0 bases respectively, with 9 bases between them. The length of the CDR3 is 15 residues. The germline V gene encodes CDR1 SGHDT and CDR2 YYEEEE. This CDR3 reads CASSLRGSGANVLTF. CDR3 bases: TGTGCCAGCAGTCTTAGGGGCTCTGGGGCCAACGTCCTGACTTTC.

This chain links TRBV28 with TRBJ1-4; 8 bases fit TRBD1. J gave up 5 bases and V 7 bases, and 12 bases lay outside the gene matches. The CDR3 runs to 16 residues. The germline CDR1 and CDR2 sequences are MDHEN and SYDVKM. CDR3 sequence (DNA): TGTGCCAGCATCCCGTTATTAGGACAGGGCAATGAAAAACTGTTTTTT. This encodes CASIPLLGQGNEKLFF.

This clone was seen a single time. The chain has TRBV19 and TRBJ2-5, with 8 bases matching TRBD2. This CDR3 contains 15 residues. Per germline, CDR1 LNHDA and CDR2 SQIVND (reference sequence). V shed 6 bases and J 4 bases; nucleotides not matched to a gene: 10. The CDR3 reads CASRRAGVEGETQYF. CDR3 bases: TGTGCCAGTAGAAGAGCGGGAGTAGAGGGAGAGACCCAGTACTTC.

The chain combines TRBV9 with TRBJ2-3; TRBD2 might be the D (5 bases). CDR3 size: 16 residues. The V gene's germline CDR1 is SGDLS and CDR2 YYNGEE. Trimming removed 1 base from V and 1 base from J, with 13 bases in between. DNA for the CDR3: TGTGCCAGCAGCGTAAGGTCGGGTAGCGGCACAGATACGCAGTATTTT. Translating gives CASSVRSGSGTDTQYF.

This clone was seen more than once but under ten times. The J gene is TRBJ2-2, the V gene TRBV19; 8 bases fit TRBD2. The CDR3 totals 15 residues. J was trimmed by 7 bases and V by 6 bases; bases with no gene match: 10. The germline gives CDR1 LNHDA, CDR2 SQIVND (reference sequence). CDR3 sequence reads: CASRPREGQIGELFF. The CDR3 region has the DNA TGTGCCAGTAGGCCCCGGGAGGGCCAGATCGGGGAGCTGTTTTTT.

The chain carries TRBV28 and TRBJ2-1; perhaps TRBD1 as D (6 bases). Germline loops: CDR1 MDHEN, CDR2 SYDVKM. Deletions cut 4 bases from V and 7 bases from J, with 8 bases between. The CDR3 runs 12 residues. The CDR3 reads CASSSRGNEQFF. The DNA for the CDR3 is TGTGCCAGCAGTTCCAGGGGAAATGAGCAGTTCTTC.